These 30 T cell receptor beta chains came from one sample sequenced in a study of beta chain features in type 1 diabetes. The whole isolated RNA underwent reverse transcription, so sequencing captured expressed TCRB transcripts. TCRdb's table, derived via immunoSEQ multiplex PCR, lists solely in-frame clones and lacks some. The data contain about 210,000 clones, approximately 11% of them singletons. The specimen was central memory CD4+ T cells from blood. Source of these receptors: a man aged 18 to 30 in good health.

The J gene is TRBJ1-2, the V gene TRBV7-9, with D maybe TRBD1 (6 bases). V lost 1 base to trimming and J lost 4 bases, with 13 bases between them. The CDR3 sequence is 15 residues long. Per germline, CDR1 SEHNR and CDR2 FQNEAQ (reference sequence). The DNA of the CDR3 is TGTGCCAGCAGCTTAGGGGAGGACAGTTTCTATGGCTACACCTTC. The encoded protein is CASSLGEDSFYGYTF.

There are many counts of this clone. The rearrangement joins TRBV6-5 to TRBJ2-1, with a tentative D call TRBD2 (6 bases). This CDR3 spans 13 amino acids. Germline CDR1 is MNHEY and CDR2 is SVGAGI. V was shortened by 6 bases and J by 6 bases, with 12 bases between the two germline ends. As DNA, the CDR3 is TGTGCCAGCAGCACGACTAGGGCCAATGAGCAGTTCTTC. Protein: CASSTTRANEQFF.

This clone was counted at least ten times. CDR3 loop: CASSFGGGLIDTQYF. For the CDR3, the DNA is TGTGCCAGCAGCTTTGGTGGCGGGCTTATAGATACGCAGTATTTT. This chain uses TRBV7-9 with TRBJ2-3; possible D gene TRBD2, 5 bases. V was pared by 3 bases and J by 5 bases, with 15 bases between. The V gene's germline CDR1 is SEHNR and CDR2 FQNEAQ (reference sequence). CDR3 length equals 15 residues.

V usage is TRBV5-5 and J usage is TRBJ2-5; 7 bases align to TRBD2. Looked up from germline, CDR1 is SGHKS and CDR2 is YYEKEE (reference sequence). V was clipped by 3 bases and J by 2 bases; unmatched bases: 7. The CDR3 consists of 15 residues. The CDR3 sequence is CASSWELAAQETQYF. The CDR3 bases are TGTGCCAGCAGCTGGGAGCTAGCGGCTCAAGAGACCCAGTACTTC.

This clone was observed many times. The genes are TRBV10-3 and TRBJ2-7; weak D call: TRBD1 (6 bases). CDR3 length equals 14 residues. The germline V and J ends were trimmed by 5 bases and 0 bases, with 11 bases remaining between them. Germline assignment: CDR1 ENHRY and CDR2 SYGVKD. The CDR3 DNA follows: TGTGCCATCAGTACGACAGGATTCTCCTACGAGCAGTACTTC. Protein: CAISTTGFSYEQYF.

Only a few counts were recorded for this clone. This same CDR3 is encoded by further DNA sequences in the sample. The gene calls are TRBV7-9 and TRBJ1-5; D gene ambiguous. Looked up from germline, CDR1 is SEHNR and CDR2 is FQNEAQ (reference sequence). V dropped 5 bases and J dropped 2 bases, with 10 bases sitting between them. The CDR3 length is 14 residues. The CDR3: CASSPTGGNQPQHF. The DNA of the CDR3 is TGTGCCAGCAGCCCCACGGGAGGCAATCAGCCCCAGCATTTT.

This chain uses TRBV5-1 with TRBJ2-1, with a tentative D call TRBD1 (5 bases). Germline V gives CDR1 SGHRS, CDR2 YFSETQ. The CDR3 has 13 residues. V dropped 5 bases and J dropped 6 bases, with 12 bases sitting between them. The CDR3 sequence is CASRVQGINEQFF. The CDR3 DNA reads as TGCGCCAGCAGGGTGCAGGGCATCAATGAGCAGTTCTTC.

This chain joins TRBV29-1 and TRBJ2-1; 9 bases are a match to TRBD2. Trimming at V came to 7 bases and at J to 1 base, leaving 11 bases not matched to a gene. The germline V gene encodes CDR1 SQVTM and CDR2 ANQGSEA. The CDR3 length is 16 residues. CDR3 in DNA: TGCAGCGGTGGTGGTAGCGGGAGCTATTCCTACAATGAGCAGTTCTTC. Translated: CSGGGSGSYSYNEQFF.

This clone was seen more than once but under ten times. V gene TRBV25-1 combines with J gene TRBJ2-7; D may correspond to TRBD1 or TRBD2 (5 bases each). Germline V lookup: CDR1 MGHDK, CDR2 SYGVNS. V shed 6 bases and J shed 2 bases, with 11 bases lying between them. This CDR3 has 13 amino acids. As DNA, the CDR3 is TGTGCCAGCAGACGGGACGGACCCTACGAGCAGTACTTC. Translated: CASRRDGPYEQYF.

Regarding this clone: This likely reflects a read error, since a far larger clone is one base away. This sequence joins TRBV4-1 and TRBJ2-5, with D maybe TRBD2 (6 bases). The CDR3 contains 15 residues. The germline gives CDR1 MGHRA, CDR2 YSYEKL. Trimming cost V 4 bases and J 4 bases, with 16 bases left between them. The CDR3 loop is CASSRTGDAAETQYF. As DNA, the CDR3 is TGCGCCAGCAGCCGCACGGGGGACGCAGCAGAGACCCAGTACTTC.

V is TRBV7-2 and J is TRBJ2-5; D may be TRBD1 (5 bases). CDR3 length: 16 residues. Trimming took off 1 base at V and 1 base at J, with 13 bases between the two ends. Germline V lookup: CDR1 SGHTA, CDR2 FQGNSA. The CDR3 loop is CASSLGRQRLQETQYF. CDR3 bases: TGTGCCAGCAGCTTAGGGAGACAGCGACTCCAAGAGACCCAGTACTTC.

This clone was seen a handful of times. Possible read error: a much larger clone is one base away. This chain joins TRBV29-1 and TRBJ2-5, with 9 bases lining up with TRBD2. This CDR3 is built from 14 residues. Germline assignment: CDR1 SQVTM and CDR2 ANQGSEA. The ends lost 7 bases at V and 7 bases at J; junction bases unmatched: 13. This chain's CDR3 is CSGAASSGTGTQYF. The DNA for the CDR3 is TGCAGCGGCGCGGCGTCTAGCGGGACGGGGACCCAGTACTTC.

The J gene is TRBJ1-5, the V gene TRBV5-6; D is ambiguous. Trimming removed 0 bases from V and 4 bases from J, with 5 bases in between. CDR1 SGHDT and CDR2 YYEEEE come from the germline V gene. The CDR3 loop spans 13 amino acids. The CDR3 is CASSLGPNQPQHF. The CDR3 region has the DNA TGTGCCAGCAGCTTGGGGCCGAATCAGCCCCAGCATTTT. Full variable domain (remainder filled in from reference TRBV5-6 and TRBJ1-5): DAGVTQSPTHLIKTRGQQVTLRCSPKSGHDTVSWYQQALGQGPQFIFQYYEEEERQRGNFPDRFSGHQFPNYSSELNVNALLLGDSALYLCASSLGPNQPQHFGDGTRLSIL.

CDR3 residues: CASSSGELNYNEQFF. DNA of the CDR3: TGCGCCAGCAGCTCCGGGGAACTAAACTACAATGAGCAGTTCTTC. The chain carries TRBV5-1 and TRBJ2-1, with D possibly TRBD2 on 5 matching bases. Per the germline V gene, CDR1 is SGHRS and CDR2 is YFSETQ. The CDR3 spans 15 residues. The V end was cut by 3 bases, the J end by 3 bases, with 13 bases between.

The V gene is TRBV25-1, the J gene TRBJ2-7; D is ambiguous. The CDR3 extends over 14 amino acids. Trimming removed 3 bases at V and 2 bases at J, with 11 bases between. The germline CDR1 and CDR2 sequences are MGHDK and SYGVNS. The CDR3 nucleotides read TGTGCCAGCAGTGACAAGGACGGAACCTACGAGCAGTACTTC. Amino acids: CASSDKDGTYEQYF.

The sample holds many counts of this clone. The same CDR3 arises from other DNA sequences in this sample as well. V usage is TRBV19 and J usage is TRBJ1-2; maybe TRBD1 (5 bases). There are 14 residues in the CDR3. V was cut by 3 bases and J by 8 bases, with 16 bases left in between. Germline V gene sequence: CDR1 LNHDA, CDR2 SQIVND (reference sequence). The CDR3 nucleotides are TGTGCCAGTAGTATTTGGGGCGCGGTTCGCGGCTACACCTTC. Protein: CASSIWGAVRGYTF.

This clone appeared a few times. The junction shows a germline mismatch at one end, possibly a read error. The chain combines TRBV7-2 with TRBJ2-3, with a possible D match to TRBD2 (6 bases). Per germline, CDR1 SGHTA and CDR2 FQGNSA. CDR3 size: 15 residues. The CDR3 protein is CASSQVGGGTDTQYF. In DNA, the CDR3 is TGCGCCAGCAGCCAAGTCGGAGGGGGCACAGATACGCAGTATTTT.

This clone was observed a few times. The rearrangement links TRBV30 to TRBJ1-1, with TRBD1 matching 7 bases. The CDR3 covers 14 residues. V trimming: 3 bases; J trimming: 4 bases; junction bases outside the gene matches: 8. The germline CDR1 and CDR2 sequences are GTSNPN and SVGIG (reference sequence). The CDR3 DNA reads TGTGCCTGGAGGGCCGCAGGGGGTAGCACTGAAGCTTTCTTT. Protein product: CAWRAAGGSTEAFF.

There are many counts of this clone. This chain links TRBV4-1 with TRBJ2-1; 12 bases are shared with TRBD2. Trimming cost V 6 bases and J 6 bases; bases outside gene matches: 6. CDR1 and CDR2 from the germline V gene are MGHRA and YSYEKL. This CDR3 spans 15 amino acids. The CDR3 DNA follows: TGCGCCAGCAGAGCGGGACTAGCGGGTTCCAATGAGCAGTTCTTC. It yields the protein CASRAGLAGSNEQFF.

The J gene is TRBJ1-2, the V gene TRBV6-6; D gene ambiguous. Trimming left V 2 bases short and J 0 bases short, with 10 bases between. Per germline, CDR1 MNHNY and CDR2 SVGAGI (reference sequence). CDR3 length equals 15 residues. CDR3 bases: TGTGCCAGCAGTTACAGGTCTTCCTCTAACTATGGCTACACCTTC. This sequence encodes CASSYRSSSNYGYTF.

The V gene is TRBV7-2, the J gene TRBJ2-2; 8 nucleotides align to TRBD1. Germline lookup yields CDR1 SGHTA and CDR2 FQGNSA. CDR3 length: 17 amino acids. V was clipped by 1 base and J by 3 bases; unmatched bases: 7. This CDR3 is CASSLGYGTGDTGELFF. CDR3 DNA sequence: TGTGCCAGCAGCTTAGGATACGGGACAGGCGACACCGGGGAGCTGTTTTTT.

This clone occurred a few times. CDR3 sequence: CASGHARDTEAFF. In DNA form, the CDR3 reads TGTGCCAGCGGGCATGCCAGGGACACTGAAGCTTTCTTT. This chain uses TRBV7-3 with TRBJ1-1; the D gene is possibly TRBD1 (5 bases). The CDR3 spans 13 residues. Trimming removed 8 bases at V and 3 bases at J, with 13 bases between. Germline CDR1 reads SGHTA; CDR2 reads FQGTGA.

This clone was picked up a small number of times. V gene TRBV7-2 combines with J gene TRBJ1-2; D may be TRBD1 (5 bases). Germline V lookup: CDR1 SGHTA, CDR2 FQGNSA. The CDR3 runs 15 residues. V shed 1 base and J shed 8 bases, with 17 bases lying between them. CDR3 coding DNA: TGTGCCAGCAGCTTAGGTGTAGGTCAGGGTACGGGCTACACCTTC. Its protein product is CASSLGVGQGTGYTF. Supplemented by reference TRBV7-2 and TRBJ1-2, the full variable domain reads GAGVSQSPSNKVTEKGKDVELRCDPISGHTALYWYRQSLGQGLEFLIYFQGNSAPDKSGLPSDRFSAERTGGSVSTLTIQRTQQEDSAVYLCASSLGVGQGTGYTFGSGTRLTVV.

This chain joins TRBV2 and TRBJ1-2; TRBD1 might be the D (6 bases). CDR3 length equals 14 residues. V was pared by 0 bases and J by 6 bases, with 11 bases between. Germline CDR1 SNHLY, CDR2 FYNNEI. CDR3 amino acids: CASSEALRGNGYTF. In DNA form, the CDR3 reads TGTGCCAGCAGTGAAGCGCTAAGGGGGAATGGCTACACCTTC.

The V call is TRBV7-2, the J call TRBJ2-7, with a tentative D call TRBD1 (6 bases). Trimming pared 5 bases from V and 0 bases from J, leaving 11 bases between. Germline CDR1 SGHTA, CDR2 FQGNSA. The CDR3 is 14 amino acids. The CDR3 sequence: CASSPDRYSYEQYF. The CDR3 bases are TGTGCCAGCAGCCCGGACAGATACTCCTACGAGCAGTACTTC.

This clone was detected ten times or more. This specimen includes other DNA sequences encoding the same CDR3. V is TRBV18 and J is TRBJ2-5, with unresolved D. With 6 bases removed from V and 2 bases from J, the gap between germline ends came to 4 bases. Germline V lookup: CDR1 KGHSH, CDR2 LQKENI. The CDR3 extends over 11 amino acids. This chain's CDR3 is CASSLQETQYF. The CDR3 nucleotides read TGTGCCAGCTCCCTACAAGAGACCCAGTACTTC.

The chain carries TRBV4-1 and TRBJ2-5; D tentatively fits TRBD1 or TRBD2 (5 bases each). The CDR3 contains 15 residues. Germline V gene sequence: CDR1 MGHRA, CDR2 YSYEKL. Trimming stripped 4 bases from V and 4 bases from J, with 16 bases between. CDR3 DNA: TGCGCCAGCAGCCCTTCGGGACCTGCCCGAGAGACCCAGTACTTC. Encoded protein: CASSPSGPARETQYF.

The genes are TRBV10-3 and TRBJ2-7; TRBD2 matches 9 bases. CDR3 length equals 14 residues. Germline CDR1 and CDR2: ENHRY and SYGVKD. V shed 5 bases and J 5 bases; nucleotides not matched to a gene: 7. CDR3 nucleotide sequence: TGTGCCATCAGTAGGACTAGCGTTAGGGACGAGCAGTACTTC. Its translation: CAISRTSVRDEQYF.

This clone was picked up a small number of times. This chain joins TRBV9 and TRBJ2-3, with TRBD2 identical over 11 bases. This CDR3 is 20 amino acids long. CDR1 and CDR2 from the germline V gene are SGDLS and YYNGEE. The junction had 15 bases not matched to a gene; V was cut back by 3 bases and J by 0 bases. The CDR3: CASSASSSGRWTISTDTQYF. For the CDR3, the DNA is TGTGCCAGCAGCGCGAGTTCTAGCGGGAGGTGGACTATTAGCACAGATACGCAGTATTTT.

The CDR3 coding sequence is TGTGCCAGTAGTATAATAGGAAGCGTGGGAGAGACCCAGTACTTC. As protein: CASSIIGSVGETQYF. The V gene is TRBV19, the J gene TRBJ2-5, with D unclear. The CDR3 is 15 amino acids. V lost 2 bases, J lost 4 bases, and 14 bases lay in between. Germline values: CDR1 LNHDA, CDR2 SQIVND (reference sequence).